The clone carrying this T cell receptor beta chain has a count of ten or more. The sample originates from a study of T cells in Graves' hyperthyroidism and ophthalmopathy. From RNA transcripts, TCR beta CDR3 regions were amplified. When the TCR CDR3 underwent first-round RT-PCR, the HTBI primer set was used. One entry per CDR3 protein results from TCRdb running MiXCR on the multiplex PCR reads. This sample has 400,000 to 550,000 distinct CDR3 sequences; roughly 14% occur once, and the top ten carry 17%. CDR3 size: 15 residues. In germline, CDR1 is MNHGY, CDR2 SVAAGI. V dropped 9 bases and J dropped 5; count of bases not matched to a gene: 15. Absence of ophthalmopathy progression within 18 months defined stable Graves' hyperthyroidism. Reasons for excluding patients were uncontrolled infection, other autoimmune disease, pregnancy or lactation.

The source material was blood. The sequence derives from a woman aged 18-29 years with Graves' hyperthyroidism. The V and J genes are TRBV6-9 and TRBJ2-5; 7 nucleotides agree with TRBD1. CDR3 DNA: TGTGCCAGTAACCAGGGGGAACCGTTGGAGGAGACCCAGTACTTC. Translating gives CASNQGEPLEETQYF.